This T cell receptor (beta chain) was captured in a study of vaccination and CD4 T cells after COVID-19. On the study more broadly: Post-COVID draws came a median approximately 100 days after diagnosis (range 35 to 161). The cells were exposed to overlapping spike peptides originating from SARS-CoV-2, HCoV-NL63, HCoV-OC43 and HCoV-229E for stimulation.

Stated treatment: roughly nine-day PBMC culture with coronavirus spike peptide pools or control peptides (ViraFEST assay). This clonotype was detected a few times. Its target is not known. Germline CDR1 and CDR2: MNHEY and SVGEGT. The CDR3 runs to 15 residues. Between the trimmed V and J ends, which lost 4 bases and 2 bases, there was a span of 9 bases. Researchers used the Oncomine TCR Beta short-read assay to sequence DNA from cultured CD4+ T cells. TCRdb re-analysed the PCR reads in MiXCR, keeping a single row per CDR3 protein. The repertoire holds 15,000 or so distinct CDR3 sequences, with 50% to 65% as singletons. Study conclusions and caveats: Spike mono-reactivity was the property of 304 of 307 vaccine-specific clones in convalescent patients.

The input for sequencing was CD4+ T cells from blood, cultured in vitro, taken before SARS-CoV-2 vaccination. The sequence was collected from a human donor who had recovered from COVID-19. The rearrangement links TRBV6-2 or TRBV6-3 to TRBJ2-6; maybe TRBD1 (6 bases). Here the CDR3 DNA reads TGTGCCAGCAGTTCTACAGGGACTGGGGCCAACGTCCTGACTTTC. Translating gives CASSSTGTGANVLTF.